The text below deals with one T cell receptor (beta chain). The target antigen is unknown. The data were taken from a study of beta chain features in type 1 diabetes. Expressed TCRB transcripts were sequenced because the isolated RNA had all been reverse transcribed beforehand. Samples of naive, central memory and regulatory T cells yielded a mean of about 3.5 million reads. Generated by immunoSEQ multiplex PCR, the TCRdb table keeps only in-frame clones and is missing some. The sample records roughly 170,000 clones, 10% to 15% being singletons. Whole-study findings and limits: Type 1 diabetes patients had VDJ junctions that carried fewer insertions and more deletions.

What was sequenced was central memory CD4+ T cells from blood. The source is a woman aged 18-35 years in good health.

In DNA form, the CDR3 reads TGTGCCATCAGAGACCTTGGACAGGGAATGAACACTGAAGCTTTCTTT. Encoded protein: CAIRDLGQGMNTEAFF. The chain carries TRBV10-3 and TRBJ1-1; TRBD1 matches 8 bases. Germline CDR1 reads ENHRY; CDR2 reads SYGVKD. There are 16 residues in the CDR3. The junction had 9 bases not matched to a gene; V was cut back by 6 bases and J by 0 bases.